The following is a T cell receptor beta chain sequence with its context. The antigen is undetermined. The PCR employed 60 Vbeta primers together with 13 Jbeta primers. Assay: immunoSEQ multiplex PCR; the TCRdb copy retains only in-frame clones and omits some. The sample carries 75,000 to 90,000 clones, over 60% recorded once. This entry comes from a study of cytomegalovirus exposure and HLA in healthy donors. In the study overall: Around 180 million T cells yielded 120 million or so unique TCR beta sequences, as an earlier analysis found. The early release's HLA-typed donors yielded 65 million to 85 million unique TCRs. Overall study findings and caveats: Versus the approximately 700-donor mean, an Asian-associated ancestry cluster reportedly showed fewer N-insertions in a later analysis. The productive fraction for most TCR beta V segments was about 87% or about 30% in an earlier analysis.

V shed 8 bases and J shed 8 bases, with 19 bases lying between them. Germline CDR1 is SEHNR and CDR2 is FQNEAQ (reference sequence). The CDR3 consists of 14 residues. The chain uses TRBV7-9 and TRBJ2-1; maybe TRBD2 (6 bases). The material sequenced was PBMCs. This clonotype was sampled from a man aged 55 to 70 in good health and CMV-seronegative. The CDR3 loop reads CASSLNSGFYEQFF. In DNA, the CDR3 is TGTGCCAGCTCTCTAAATAGCGGCTTCTATGAGCAGTTCTTC.